This T cell receptor (beta chain) was sequenced for a study of blood T cell repertoires in COVID-19. As for the study in general: Spain, Italy and the United States supplied samples that represented acute and convalescent COVID-19. The analysed material was cDNA or gDNA that came from T cells, B-cell-depleted T cells, or PBMCs.

The V and J ends lost 2 bases and 6 bases respectively, with 14 bases between them. Germline V gene sequence: CDR1 LGHNT, CDR2 FRNRAP. This CDR3 has 15 amino acids. As originally analysed: Amplification from reference gene primers served as the basis for estimated nucleated cell counts. TCRdb keeps only in-frame clones here, not all; method: immunoSEQ multiplex PCR. V, J and clone size reflect that table, while D and trimming were determined from the DNA. Altogether roughly 350,000 clones are present, less than 85% being singletons, with the ten largest covering 3.5% to 4%. This chain connects TRBV12-5 to TRBJ1-5, with TRBD1 as a possible D gene (6 bases). This receptor was taken from a young woman with acute or convalescent COVID-19. Sequenced sample: peripheral blood. The CDR3 region is CASGLTGSGSQPQHF. The CDR3 DNA sequence: TGTGCTAGTGGTTTGACAGGGTCTGGAAGTCAGCCCCAGCATTTT.